This T cell receptor beta chain was found in a study of blood T cell repertoires in COVID-19. This table comes from immunoSEQ multiplex PCR, and its TCRdb copy is limited to in-frame clones, with some not included. This table holds 350,000 to 450,000 clones, about 90% found once. Recruits, aged roughly 18 to 95 years, lived in 25 or so US areas. Participants were placed into cohorts based on the clinical history they reported. Germline assignment: CDR1 DFQATT and CDR2 SNEGSKA (reference sequence). The CDR3 has 17 amino acids. V lost 3 bases to trimming and J lost 9 bases; unmatched junction nucleotides: 20.

The sequencing sample was made of PBMCs or T cells enriched from blood (not recorded which). This clonotype was sampled from a woman aged 25-40 years who had recovered from COVID-19. The chain has TRBV20-1 and TRBJ1-5; 7 positions match TRBD1. The CDR3 loop reads CSASPPLGTEDGGPQHF. As DNA, the CDR3 is TGCAGTGCTAGTCCCCCCCTAGGGACAGAGGATGGTGGGCCCCAGCATTTT.